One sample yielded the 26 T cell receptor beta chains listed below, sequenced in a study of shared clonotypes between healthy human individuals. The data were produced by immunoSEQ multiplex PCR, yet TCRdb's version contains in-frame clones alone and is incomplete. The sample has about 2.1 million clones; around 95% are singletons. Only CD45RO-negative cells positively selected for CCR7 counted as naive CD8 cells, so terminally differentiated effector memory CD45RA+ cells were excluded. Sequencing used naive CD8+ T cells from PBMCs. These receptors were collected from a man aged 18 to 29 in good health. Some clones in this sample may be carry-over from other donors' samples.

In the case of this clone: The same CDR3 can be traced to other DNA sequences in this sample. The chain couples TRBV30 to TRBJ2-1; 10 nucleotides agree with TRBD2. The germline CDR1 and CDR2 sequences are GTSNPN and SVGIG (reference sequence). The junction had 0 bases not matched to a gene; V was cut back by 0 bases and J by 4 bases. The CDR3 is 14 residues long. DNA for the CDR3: TGTGCCTGGAGTGTACTAGCGGGATACAATGAGCAGTTCTTC. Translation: CAWSVLAGYNEQFF.

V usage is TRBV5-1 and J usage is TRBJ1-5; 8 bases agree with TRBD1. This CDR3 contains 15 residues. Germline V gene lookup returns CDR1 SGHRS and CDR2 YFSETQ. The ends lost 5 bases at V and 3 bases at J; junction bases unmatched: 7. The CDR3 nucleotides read TGCGCCAGCAGTTTGACAGGGGAAAACAATCAGCCCCAGCATTTT. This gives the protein CASSLTGENNQPQHF.

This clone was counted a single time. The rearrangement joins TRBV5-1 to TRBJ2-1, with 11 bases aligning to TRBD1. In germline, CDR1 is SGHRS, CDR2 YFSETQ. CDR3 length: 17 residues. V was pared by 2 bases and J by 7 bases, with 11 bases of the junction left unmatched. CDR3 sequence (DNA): TGCGCCAGCAGCTTTCCAAACCGGGACAGGGGGTCGAATGAGCAGTTCTTC. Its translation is CASSFPNRDRGSNEQFF.

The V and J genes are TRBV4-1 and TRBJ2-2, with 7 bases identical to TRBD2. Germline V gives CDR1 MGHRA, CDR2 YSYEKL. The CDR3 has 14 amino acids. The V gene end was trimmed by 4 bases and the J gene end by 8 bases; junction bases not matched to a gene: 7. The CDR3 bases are TGCGCCAGCAGCCTGGGGGGGAGGGCTGGGGAGCTGTTTTTT. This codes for CASSLGGRAGELFF.

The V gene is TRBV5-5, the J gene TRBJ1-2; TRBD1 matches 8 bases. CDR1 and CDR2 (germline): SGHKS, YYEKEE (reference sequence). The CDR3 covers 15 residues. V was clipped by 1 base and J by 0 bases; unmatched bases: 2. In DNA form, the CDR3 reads TGTGCCAGCAGCTTGCAGGGGGCGACTAACTATGGCTACACCTTC. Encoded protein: CASSLQGATNYGYTF.

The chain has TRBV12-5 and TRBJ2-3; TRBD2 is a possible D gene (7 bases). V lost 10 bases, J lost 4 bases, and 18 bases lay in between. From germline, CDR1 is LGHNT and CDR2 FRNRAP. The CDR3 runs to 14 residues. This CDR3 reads CATQQGGIADTQYF. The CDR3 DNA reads TGTGCTACGCAACAGGGAGGGATCGCAGATACGCAGTATTTT.

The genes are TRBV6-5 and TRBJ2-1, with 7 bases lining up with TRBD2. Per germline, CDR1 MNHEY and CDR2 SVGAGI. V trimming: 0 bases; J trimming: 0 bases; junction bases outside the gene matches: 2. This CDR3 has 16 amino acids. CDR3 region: CASSYSRGGSYNEQFF. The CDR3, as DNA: TGTGCCAGCAGTTACTCCCGCGGGGGCTCCTACAATGAGCAGTTCTTC.

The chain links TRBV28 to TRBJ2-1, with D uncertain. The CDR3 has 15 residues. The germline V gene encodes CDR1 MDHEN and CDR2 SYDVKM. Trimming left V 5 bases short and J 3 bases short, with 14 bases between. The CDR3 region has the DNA TGTGCCAGCAGTCCCATGAGTAGGAGCTACAATGAGCAGTTCTTC. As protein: CASSPMSRSYNEQFF.

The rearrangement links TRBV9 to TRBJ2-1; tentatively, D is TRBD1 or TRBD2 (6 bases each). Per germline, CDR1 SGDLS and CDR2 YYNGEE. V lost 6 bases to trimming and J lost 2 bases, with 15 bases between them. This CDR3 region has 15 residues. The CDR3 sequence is CASTLSGQTYNEQFF. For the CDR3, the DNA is TGTGCCAGCACCCTTAGCGGACAGACCTACAATGAGCAGTTCTTC.

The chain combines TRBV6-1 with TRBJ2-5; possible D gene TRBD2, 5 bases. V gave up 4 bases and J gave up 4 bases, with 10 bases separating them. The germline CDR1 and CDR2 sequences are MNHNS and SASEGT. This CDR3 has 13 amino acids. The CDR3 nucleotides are TGTGCCAGCAGTGTGGTGGGGAGAGAGACCCAGTACTTC. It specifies CASSVVGRETQYF.

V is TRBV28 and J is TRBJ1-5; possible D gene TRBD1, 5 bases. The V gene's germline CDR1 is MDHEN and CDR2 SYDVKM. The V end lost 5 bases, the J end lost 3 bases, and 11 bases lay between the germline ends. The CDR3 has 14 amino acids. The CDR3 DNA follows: TGTGCCAGCAGTGACCGACAGTTCAATCAGCCCCAGCATTTT. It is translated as CASSDRQFNQPQHF.

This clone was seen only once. The CDR3 nucleotides are TGTGCCAGCACCAAAGCCGGGACTAGCGGCCCATACGAGCAGTACTTC. The encoded protein is CASTKAGTSGPYEQYF. This rearrangement joins TRBV27 to TRBJ2-7; 11 bases match TRBD2. The V gene's germline CDR1 is MNHEY and CDR2 SMNVEV (reference sequence). After removal of 7 bases from V and 4 bases from J, the junction contained 12 bases not matched to a gene. CDR3 size: 16 residues.

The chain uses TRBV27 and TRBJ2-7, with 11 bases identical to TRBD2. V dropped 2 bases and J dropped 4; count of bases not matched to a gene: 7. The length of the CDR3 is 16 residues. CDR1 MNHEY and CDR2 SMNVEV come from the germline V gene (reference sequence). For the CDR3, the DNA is TGTGCCAGCAGTTTACTAGCGGGGGGACATTCTTACGAGCAGTACTTC. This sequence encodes CASSLLAGGHSYEQYF.

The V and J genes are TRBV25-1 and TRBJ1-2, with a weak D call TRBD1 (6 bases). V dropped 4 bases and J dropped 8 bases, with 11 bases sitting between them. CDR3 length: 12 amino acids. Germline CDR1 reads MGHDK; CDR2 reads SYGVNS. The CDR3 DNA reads TGTGCCAGCAGTGTGGGGGGCTTCGGCTACACCTTC. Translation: CASSVGGFGYTF.

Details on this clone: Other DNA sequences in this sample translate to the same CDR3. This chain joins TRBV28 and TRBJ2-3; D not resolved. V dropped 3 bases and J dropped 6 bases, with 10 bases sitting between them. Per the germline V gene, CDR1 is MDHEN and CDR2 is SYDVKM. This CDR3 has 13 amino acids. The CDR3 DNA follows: TGTGCCAGCAGTTTGATTCCTGCGGATACGCAGTATTTT. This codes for CASSLIPADTQYF.

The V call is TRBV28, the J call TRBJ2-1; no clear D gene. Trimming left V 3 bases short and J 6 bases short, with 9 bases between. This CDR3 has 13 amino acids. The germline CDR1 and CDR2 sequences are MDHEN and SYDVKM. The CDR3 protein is CASSLAAGNEQFF. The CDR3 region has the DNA TGTGCCAGCAGTTTGGCGGCCGGCAATGAGCAGTTCTTC. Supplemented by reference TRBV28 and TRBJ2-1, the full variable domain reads DVKVTQSSRYLVKRTGEKVFLECVQDMDHENMFWYRQDPGLGLRLIYFSYDVKMKEKGDIPEGYSVSREKKERFSLILESASTNQTSMYLCASSLAAGNEQFFGPGTRLTVL.

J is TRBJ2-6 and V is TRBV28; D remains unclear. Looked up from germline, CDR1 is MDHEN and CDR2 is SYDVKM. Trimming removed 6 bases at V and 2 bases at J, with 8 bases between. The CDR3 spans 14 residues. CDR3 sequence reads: CASSPWAGANVLTF. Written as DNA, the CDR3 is TGTGCCAGCAGCCCTTGGGCTGGGGCCAACGTCCTGACTTTC.

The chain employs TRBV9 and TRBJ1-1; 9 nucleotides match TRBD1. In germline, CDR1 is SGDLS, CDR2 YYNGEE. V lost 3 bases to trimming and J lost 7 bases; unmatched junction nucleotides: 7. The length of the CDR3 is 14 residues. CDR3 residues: CASSETGGRLEAFF. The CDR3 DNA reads TGTGCCAGCAGCGAGACAGGGGGTCGTCTTGAAGCTTTCTTT.

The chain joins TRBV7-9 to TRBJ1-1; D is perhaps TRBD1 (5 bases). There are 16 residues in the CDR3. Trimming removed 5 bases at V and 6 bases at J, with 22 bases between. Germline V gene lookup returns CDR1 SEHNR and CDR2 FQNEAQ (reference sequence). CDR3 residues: CASSLGLHARGAEAFF. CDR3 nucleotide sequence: TGTGCCAGCAGCCTGGGACTTCACGCCCGGGGTGCTGAAGCTTTCTTT. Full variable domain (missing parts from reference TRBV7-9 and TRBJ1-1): DTGVSQNPRHKITKRGQNVTFRCDPISEHNRLYWYRQTLGQGPEFLTYFQNEAQLEKSRLLSDRFSAERPKGSFSTLEIQRTEQGDSAMYLCASSLGLHARGAEAFFGQGTRLTVV.

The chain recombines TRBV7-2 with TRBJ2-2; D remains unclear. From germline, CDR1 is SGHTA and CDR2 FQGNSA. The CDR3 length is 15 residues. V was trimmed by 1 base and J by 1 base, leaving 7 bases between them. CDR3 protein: CASSLVLRNTGELFF. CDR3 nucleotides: TGTGCCAGCAGCTTAGTTCTGCGGAACACCGGGGAGCTGTTTTTT.

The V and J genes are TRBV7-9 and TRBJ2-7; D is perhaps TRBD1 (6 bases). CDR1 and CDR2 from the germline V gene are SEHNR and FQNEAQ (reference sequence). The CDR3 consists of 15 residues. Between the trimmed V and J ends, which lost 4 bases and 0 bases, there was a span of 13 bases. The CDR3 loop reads CASSSSGVSSYEQYF. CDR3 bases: TGTGCCAGCAGCTCCTCAGGGGTTAGCTCCTACGAGCAGTACTTC. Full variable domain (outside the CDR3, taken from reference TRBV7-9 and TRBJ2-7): DTGVSQNPRHKITKRGQNVTFRCDPISEHNRLYWYRQTLGQGPEFLTYFQNEAQLEKSRLLSDRFSAERPKGSFSTLEIQRTEQGDSAMYLCASSSSGVSSYEQYFGPGTRLTVT.

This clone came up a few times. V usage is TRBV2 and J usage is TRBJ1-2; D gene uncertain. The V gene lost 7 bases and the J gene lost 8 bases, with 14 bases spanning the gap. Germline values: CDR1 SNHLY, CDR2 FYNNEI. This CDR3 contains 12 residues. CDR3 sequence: CASKDRSLGYTF. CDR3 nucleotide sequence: TGTGCCAGCAAAGACCGATCCCTGGGCTACACCTTC.

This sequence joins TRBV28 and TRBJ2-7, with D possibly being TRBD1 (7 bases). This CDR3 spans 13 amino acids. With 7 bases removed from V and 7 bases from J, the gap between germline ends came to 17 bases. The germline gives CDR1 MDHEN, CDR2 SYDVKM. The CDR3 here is CASTEGAQGEQYF. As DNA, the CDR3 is TGTGCCAGCACGGAGGGGGCGCAGGGGGAGCAGTACTTC.

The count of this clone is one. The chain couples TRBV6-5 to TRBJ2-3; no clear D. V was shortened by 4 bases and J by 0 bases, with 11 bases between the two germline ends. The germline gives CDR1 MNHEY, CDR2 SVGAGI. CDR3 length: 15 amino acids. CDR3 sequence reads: CASSLRVISTDTQYF. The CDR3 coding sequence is TGTGCCAGCAGTTTACGGGTTATAAGCACAGATACGCAGTATTTT.

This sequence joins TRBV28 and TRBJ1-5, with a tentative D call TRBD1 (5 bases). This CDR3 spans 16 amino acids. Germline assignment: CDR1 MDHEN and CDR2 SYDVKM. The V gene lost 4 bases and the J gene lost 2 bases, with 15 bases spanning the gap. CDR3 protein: CASSWETGGGNQPQHF. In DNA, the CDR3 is TGTGCCAGCAGTTGGGAAACAGGAGGTGGCAATCAGCCCCAGCATTTT.

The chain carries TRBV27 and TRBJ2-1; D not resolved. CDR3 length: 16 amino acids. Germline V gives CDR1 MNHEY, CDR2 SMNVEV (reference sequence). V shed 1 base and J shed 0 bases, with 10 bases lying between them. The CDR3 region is CASSLLLPSSYNEQFF. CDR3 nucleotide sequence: TGTGCCAGCAGTTTATTACTACCGAGCTCCTACAATGAGCAGTTCTTC.